Listed here are 11 T cell receptor beta chains from one sample, sequenced in a study of OX40 agonist ivuxolimab in advanced cancers. Sequencing used immunoSEQ multiplex PCR; TCRdb keeps in-frame clones, though not all of them. The sample holds 75,000 to 100,000 clones; roughly 80% are singletons and the top ten take roughly 5.4%. Source: CD4+ or CD8+ T cells sorted from blood, taken in a trial of the OX40 agonist ivuxolimab. The receptor source for this set is an adult with an advanced solid tumor such as melanoma, head and neck, liver or kidney cancer.

The chain has TRBV5-1 and TRBJ1-5, with D tentatively TRBD1 (6 bases). Germline CDR1 SGHRS, CDR2 YFSETQ. This CDR3 contains 14 residues. The ends were cut back, 6 bases at V and 0 bases at J, with 10 bases in the middle. In nucleotides, the CDR3 is TGCGCCAGCAATCCAGGGGATAGCAATCAGCCCCAGCATTTT. Its translation: CASNPGDSNQPQHF.

The CDR3 loop reads CASIIGGGGNTIYF. CDR3 bases: TGTGCCAGCATAATTGGGGGAGGTGGAAACACCATATATTTT. The chain is built from TRBV6-1 and TRBJ1-3; the D gene is possibly TRBD1 (5 bases). Trimming took 7 bases from V and 3 from J, leaving 13 bases between them. This CDR3 is built from 14 residues. Per the germline V gene, CDR1 is MNHNS and CDR2 is SASEGT.

This clone was picked up one time. The chain carries TRBV29-1 and TRBJ1-2; D not resolved. Germline CDR1 reads SQVTM; CDR2 reads ANQGSEA. Trimming stripped 6 bases from V and 5 bases from J, with 13 bases between. The CDR3 runs to 12 residues. CDR3 loop: CSVTPTIYGYTF. The CDR3 nucleotides read TGCAGCGTGACTCCGACTATTTATGGCTACACCTTC.

The rearrangement links TRBV7-2 to TRBJ1-1, with a weak D call TRBD1 (5 bases). CDR1 and CDR2 (germline): SGHTA, FQGNSA. The CDR3 loop spans 15 amino acids. Trimming took 5 bases from V and 2 from J, leaving 15 bases between them. The CDR3 region is CASSTPGLRNTEAFF. CDR3 sequence (DNA): TGTGCCAGCAGCACGCCAGGGCTACGAAACACTGAAGCTTTCTTT.

V is TRBV30 and J is TRBJ2-7, with a tentative D call TRBD1 (6 bases). This CDR3 has 13 residues. Between the trimmed V and J ends, which lost 8 bases and 2 bases, there was a span of 16 bases. Per the germline V gene, CDR1 is GTSNPN and CDR2 is SVGIG (reference sequence). CDR3 protein: CARSGQPTYEQYF. In nucleotides, the CDR3 is TGTGCCCGGTCAGGACAGCCGACCTACGAGCAGTACTTC.

The rearrangement joins TRBV5-1 to TRBJ2-1; TRBD1 agrees at 7 bases. The CDR3 extends over 15 amino acids. V lost 4 bases, J lost 7 bases, and 11 bases stayed unmatched. Germline CDR1 reads SGHRS; CDR2 reads YFSETQ. CDR3 sequence reads: CASSPARQGLNEQFF. The CDR3 DNA sequence: TGCGCCAGCAGCCCGGCCCGACAGGGTCTTAATGAGCAGTTCTTC.

This clone was recorded only once. The gene calls are TRBV2 and TRBJ1-2; D may be TRBD1 (5 bases). Germline CDR1 and CDR2: SNHLY and FYNNEI. V lost 5 bases and J lost 3, with 16 bases in between. This CDR3 has 15 amino acids. CDR3 in DNA: TGTGCCAGCAGTCCTGGACAAAAACGGGACTATGGCTACACCTTC. It translates to CASSPGQKRDYGYTF. Combining the CDR3 with reference TRBV2 and TRBJ1-2 gives the whole variable domain EPEVTQTPSHQVTQMGQEVILRCVPISNHLYFYWYRQILGQKVEFLVSFYNNEISEKSEIFDDQFSVERPDGSNFTLKIRSTKLEDSAMYFCASSPGQKRDYGYTFGSGTRLTVV.

The rearrangement uses TRBV6-6 and TRBJ2-7; TRBD1 matches 8 bases. CDR3 length equals 14 residues. With V trimmed by 8 bases and J by 5 bases, 11 bases remained unmatched. Germline V CDR1 and CDR2: MNHNY, SVGAGI (reference sequence). The CDR3 loop is CASLDRGKGHEQYF. The CDR3 DNA is TGTGCCAGCTTAGACAGGGGTAAGGGCCACGAGCAGTACTTC.

The chain recombines TRBV19 with TRBJ2-7; TRBD1 matches 7 bases. This CDR3 region has 15 residues. Unmatched junction bases numbered 9, after V lost 3 bases and J lost 4 bases. Germline CDR1 is LNHDA and CDR2 is SQIVND (reference sequence). The CDR3 sequence is CASSIAPGQLYEQYF. The CDR3 region has the DNA TGTGCCAGTAGTATCGCTCCGGGACAGCTATACGAGCAGTACTTC.

The rearrangement links TRBV6-5 to TRBJ1-4; no clear D. Germline V gene sequence: CDR1 MNHEY, CDR2 SVGAGI. Trimming removed 5 bases at V and 8 bases at J, with 12 bases between. The CDR3 has 13 residues. CDR3 coding DNA: TGTGCCAGCAGTCCCCACTCCAAGGAAAAACTGTTTTTT. Its protein is CASSPHSKEKLFF.

The chain couples TRBV6-6 to TRBJ2-1, with D tentatively TRBD1 (5 bases). The CDR3 covers 13 residues. V was trimmed by 4 bases and J by 6 bases, leaving 10 bases between them. Germline V gene sequence: CDR1 MNHNY, CDR2 SVGAGI (reference sequence). This CDR3 is CASSFRTLNEQFF. In DNA, the CDR3 is TGTGCCAGCAGTTTCCGGACACTCAATGAGCAGTTCTTC.